What follows are 32 T cell receptor beta chains derived from one specimen sequenced in a study of OX40 agonist ivuxolimab in advanced cancers. The library was obtained by the immunoSEQ multiplex PCR assay. TCRdb re-hosts the immuneACCESS table, in-frame sequences only. Its copies lack some clones; in the studies checked, an unresolved V gene accounts for under half of them, and the cause for the rest is not known. The sample profile shows about 79,000 clones; about 90% of them were found once. In total, the top ten clones hold 8% to 13% of the sample. The source was CD4+ or CD8+ T cells sorted from blood, collected in a trial of the OX40 agonist ivuxolimab. The receptors originated from an adult with an advanced solid tumor such as melanoma, head and neck, liver or kidney cancer.

CDR3 in amino acids: CASGFAGGKETQYF. As DNA, the CDR3 is TGTGCTAGTGGTTTTGCAGGGGGTAAAGAGACCCAGTACTTC. The rearrangement links TRBV12-5 to TRBJ2-5, with 7 bases fitting TRBD1. This CDR3 has 14 residues. Germline CDR1 reads LGHNT; CDR2 reads FRNRAP. The V and J ends lost 3 bases and 3 bases, in that order; junction bases with no gene match: 4.

In this sample, this clone turned up a few times. The chain recombines TRBV7-9 with TRBJ1-5, with D hard to call. V lost 1 base and J lost 9, with 7 bases in between. The V gene's germline CDR1 is SEHNR and CDR2 FQNEAQ (reference sequence). CDR3 size: 12 residues. The DNA of the CDR3 is TGTGCCAGCAGCTTAGGGTCCTGGCCCCAGCATTTT. Amino acids: CASSLGSWPQHF.

The chain employs TRBV11-1 and TRBJ1-6; D ambiguous. V dropped 0 bases and J dropped 10 bases, with 16 bases sitting between them. From germline, CDR1 is SGHAT and CDR2 FQDESV (reference sequence). The CDR3 runs to 16 residues. The CDR3 is CASSLAREGYLSPLHF. The DNA of the CDR3 is TGTGCCAGCAGCTTAGCGCGAGAAGGCTACCTATCACCCCTCCACTTT.

The V gene is TRBV4-3, the J gene TRBJ2-5; the match to TRBD2 covers 11 bases. In germline, CDR1 is LGHNA, CDR2 YSLEER. This CDR3 region has 19 residues. With 0 bases clipped from V and 4 bases from J, the junction kept 13 bases outside the gene matches. The CDR3 loop is CASSQDSSLAGGRRETQYF. The CDR3 DNA reads as TGCGCCAGCAGCCAAGATTCGAGCCTAGCGGGGGGCCGTCGAGAGACCCAGTACTTC.

The genes are TRBV4-2 and TRBJ1-2, with D uncertain. Germline V gene lookup returns CDR1 LGHNA and CDR2 YNFKEQ. The V gene lost 0 bases and the J gene lost 6 bases, with 17 bases spanning the gap. This CDR3 is 16 amino acids long. The CDR3 DNA reads as TGTGCCAGCAGCCAAGAGCCGACCCAACCTTGGGATGGCTACACCTTC. This encodes CASSQEPTQPWDGYTF.

This chain links TRBV29-1 with TRBJ2-2, with D perhaps TRBD2 (6 bases). The germline V gene has CDR1 SQVTM and CDR2 ANQGSEA. V was trimmed by 3 bases and J by 4 bases, leaving 12 bases between them. CDR3 size: 14 residues. The CDR3: CSVEGGFGTGELFF. The CDR3 DNA reads TGCAGCGTTGAGGGGGGTTTCGGCACCGGGGAGCTGTTTTTT.

The V and J genes are TRBV27 and TRBJ1-5, with D uncertain. Germline assignment: CDR1 MNHEY and CDR2 SMNVEV (reference sequence). V was pared by 2 bases and J by 4 bases, with 21 bases between. The length of the CDR3 is 18 residues. CDR3 DNA: TGTGCCAGCAGTTTAGGGCCCATTAGTTCGCCGAATAATCAGCCCCAGCATTTT. Residues: CASSLGPISSPNNQPQHF.

The rearrangement uses TRBV27 and TRBJ1-4, with 10 bases fitting TRBD1. V lost 8 bases, J lost 7 bases, and 7 bases stayed unmatched. CDR1 and CDR2 from the germline V gene are MNHEY and SMNVEV (reference sequence). This CDR3 comprises 14 residues. This chain's CDR3 is CASGEGQGFEKLFF. As DNA, the CDR3 is TGTGCCAGCGGAGAGGGACAGGGGTTTGAAAAACTGTTTTTT.

The rearrangement joins TRBV11-2 to TRBJ2-7; 10 bases are shared with TRBD1. This CDR3 has 14 amino acids. Germline CDR1 reads SGHAT; CDR2 reads FQNNGV. The V segment lost 5 bases and the J segment 6 bases; nucleotides outside the gene matches: 7. The CDR3 DNA follows: TGTGCCAGCAGCATCGGGACAGGGGTCTTCGAGCAGTACTTC. Residues: CASSIGTGVFEQYF.

The V and J genes are TRBV10-3 and TRBJ2-7, with D uncertain. Trimming removed 0 bases at V and 0 bases at J, with 6 bases between. Germline V CDR1 and CDR2: ENHRY, SYGVKD. The CDR3 is 14 residues long. Here the CDR3 reads CAISESIDSYEQYF. In DNA form, the CDR3 reads TGTGCCATCAGTGAGTCTATAGACTCCTACGAGCAGTACTTC.

This chain joins TRBV6-1 and TRBJ2-1; D is unresolved. CDR3 size: 12 residues. The germline V and J ends were trimmed by 9 bases and 9 bases, with 15 bases remaining between them. CDR1 and CDR2 from the germline V gene are MNHNS and SASEGT. The CDR3 loop reads CASRGRFGEQFF. DNA for the CDR3: TGTGCCAGTAGAGGTCGATTCGGTGAGCAGTTCTTC.

The chain has TRBV19 and TRBJ2-7; the match to TRBD2 covers 8 bases. Germline trimming cut 4 bases from V and 4 bases from J; bases unmatched to any gene: 6. CDR3 length: 14 amino acids. Per the germline V gene, CDR1 is LNHDA and CDR2 is SQIVND (reference sequence). CDR3 region: CASSTGLAIYEQYF. CDR3 sequence (DNA): TGTGCCAGTAGTACCGGACTAGCCATATACGAGCAGTACTTC.

The chain carries TRBV9 and TRBJ2-2; D might be TRBD1 or TRBD2, each matching 6 bases. The CDR3 has 16 amino acids. Between the trimmed V and J ends, which lost 2 bases and 2 bases, there was a span of 13 bases. Germline CDR1 is SGDLS and CDR2 is YYNGEE. CDR3 sequence (DNA): TGTGCCAGCAGCGTGGGGGGACAACGTAACACCGGGGAGCTGTTTTTT. Translating it yields CASSVGGQRNTGELFF.

The chain carries TRBV7-8 and TRBJ2-2; D may be TRBD1 (6 bases). Germline V lookup: CDR1 SGHVS, CDR2 FQNEAQ. Between the trimmed V and J ends, which lost 10 bases and 0 bases, there was a span of 6 bases. The CDR3 runs 12 residues. The DNA for the CDR3 is TGTGCCAAGGGGGCGAACACCGGGGAGCTGTTTTTT. This translates into CAKGANTGELFF.

J is TRBJ2-5 and V is TRBV7-6; no clear D gene. Looked up from germline, CDR1 is SGHVS and CDR2 is FNYEAQ. The CDR3 runs 17 residues. Trimming removed 2 bases from V and 2 bases from J, with 18 bases in between. CDR3 DNA sequence: TGTGCCAGCAGCTTACTCGTAACACTGGCGGAACAAGAGACCCAGTACTTC. Protein sequence: CASSLLVTLAEQETQYF.

This sequence joins TRBV27 and TRBJ2-7; 12 bases are shared with TRBD1. This CDR3 is built from 13 residues. Germline trimming cut 6 bases from V and 6 bases from J; bases unmatched to any gene: 3. Germline V gene sequence: CDR1 MNHEY, CDR2 SMNVEV (reference sequence). The CDR3 sequence is CASSRDRGREQYF. DNA for the CDR3: TGTGCCAGCAGCCGGGACAGGGGGCGCGAGCAGTACTTC.

The gene calls are TRBV9 and TRBJ2-1, with 15 nucleotides matching TRBD2. The CDR3 consists of 15 residues. The ends lost 4 bases at V and 6 bases at J; junction bases unmatched: 2. Germline V lookup: CDR1 SGDLS, CDR2 YYNGEE. CDR3 DNA: TGTGCCAGCAGCTTGGGACTAGCGGGGGGCAATGAGCAGTTCTTC. Protein sequence: CASSLGLAGGNEQFF.

In its sample, this clone was seen once. The chain joins TRBV11-2 to TRBJ2-7; D perhaps matches TRBD1 (6 bases). V shed 3 bases and J shed 3 bases, with 12 bases lying between them. The CDR3 extends over 14 amino acids. CDR1 is SGHAT and CDR2 is FQNNGV in the germline V gene. CDR3 bases: TGTGCCAGCAGCTTGGGACATGGGGTCTACGAGCAGTACTTC. Translation gives CASSLGHGVYEQYF.

V gene TRBV5-5 combines with J gene TRBJ1-5; D ambiguous. The germline V gene encodes CDR1 SGHKS and CDR2 YYEKEE (reference sequence). This CDR3 comprises 15 residues. V lost 1 base and J 0 bases, leaving 8 bases between the germline ends. For the CDR3, the DNA is TGTGCCAGCAGCTTGAAAGTTAATAGCAATCAGCCCCAGCATTTT. Encoded protein: CASSLKVNSNQPQHF.

The gene calls are TRBV29-1 and TRBJ2-2, with D possibly TRBD1 on 6 matching bases. Trimming took off 4 bases at V and 3 bases at J, with 6 bases between the two ends. There are 12 residues in the CDR3. CDR1 is SQVTM and CDR2 is ANQGSEA in the germline V gene. The CDR3 region is CSVAGDTGELFF. The DNA for the CDR3 is TGCAGCGTTGCAGGGGACACCGGGGAGCTGTTTTTT.

This chain connects TRBV6-1 to TRBJ2-5; D might be TRBD2 (6 bases). In germline, CDR1 is MNHNS, CDR2 SASEGT. With 8 bases removed from V and 5 bases from J, the gap between germline ends came to 9 bases. This CDR3 has 11 residues. For the CDR3, the DNA is TGTGCCAGCGCAGGGAGGGAGACCCAGTACTTC. Residues: CASAGRETQYF.

This clone came up once. V gene TRBV5-4 combines with J gene TRBJ2-7; the match to TRBD1 covers 10 bases. The germline V gene has CDR1 SGHNT and CDR2 YYREEE (reference sequence). The CDR3 runs 15 residues. V gave up 5 bases and J gave up 6 bases; unmatched junction bases: 11. CDR3 residues: CASSSTGGWLGEQYF. In nucleotides, the CDR3 is TGTGCCAGCAGTTCGACAGGGGGCTGGCTTGGCGAGCAGTACTTC.

This clone was counted a single time. The chain links TRBV4-1 to TRBJ2-5; D uncertain. The DNA end lines up better with TRBJ2-7; the J call may be wrong. There are 13 residues in the CDR3. CDR1 is MGHRA, CDR2 YSYEKL, per germline. The CDR3 protein is CASSHGSGYEQYF. CDR3 DNA: TGCGCCAGCAGCCATGGGTCCGGCTACGAGCAGTACTTC.

J is TRBJ2-3 and V is TRBV27; D might be TRBD1 (5 bases). The CDR3 covers 14 residues. Trimming took 4 bases from V and 3 from J, leaving 11 bases between them. Germline V gene lookup returns CDR1 MNHEY and CDR2 SMNVEV (reference sequence). CDR3 nucleotide sequence: TGTGCCAGCAGTTCCCAGGGTTGGACAGATACGCAGTATTTT. Amino acids: CASSSQGWTDTQYF.

The rearrangement links TRBV5-4 to TRBJ2-7; D is unclear. The germline V gene encodes CDR1 SGHNT and CDR2 YYREEE (reference sequence). The V and J ends lost 4 bases and 2 bases respectively, with 19 bases between them. The length of the CDR3 is 16 residues. CDR3 sequence: CASSPFLDTPTYEQYF. CDR3 nucleotide sequence: TGTGCCAGCAGCCCCTTCCTTGACACCCCGACCTACGAGCAGTACTTC.

The rearrangement uses TRBV2 and TRBJ1-2; D unresolved. Germline CDR1 and CDR2: SNHLY and FYNNEI. The CDR3 loop spans 14 amino acids. V lost 2 bases and J lost 4, with 11 bases in between. The CDR3 DNA reads as TGTGCCAGCAGTGAAAGTTGGCAGCTCTATGGCTACACCTTC. This gives the protein CASSESWQLYGYTF. Full variable domain (missing parts from reference TRBV2 and TRBJ1-2): EPEVTQTPSHQVTQMGQEVILRCVPISNHLYFYWYRQILGQKVEFLVSFYNNEISEKSEIFDDQFSVERPDGSNFTLKIRSTKLEDSAMYFCASSESWQLYGYTFGSGTRLTVV.

This clone is a singleton in its sample. The J gene is TRBJ1-1, the V gene TRBV6-5; TRBD1 matches at 8 bases. Per the germline V gene, CDR1 is MNHEY and CDR2 is SVGAGI. V gave up 4 bases and J gave up 4 bases; unmatched junction bases: 11. There are 16 residues in the CDR3. This CDR3 is CASSSLRGRVGTEAFF. CDR3 in DNA: TGTGCCAGCAGTTCACTCAGGGGGCGAGTGGGCACTGAAGCTTTCTTT.

This clone occurred once. The chain carries TRBV7-6 and TRBJ1-4; a possible D gene is TRBD1 (5 bases). Germline V gene data show CDR1 as SGHVS and CDR2 as FNYEAQ. CDR3 size: 15 residues. V lost 5 bases, J lost 7 bases, and 17 bases lay in between. The CDR3 loop is CASSTSRLGGEKLFF. CDR3 nucleotide sequence: TGTGCCAGCAGCACCTCCAGACTCGGGGGTGAAAAACTGTTTTTT. The variable domain in full, with the rest retrieved from reference TRBV7-6 and TRBJ1-4, is GAGVSQSPRYKVTKRGQDVALRCDPISGHVSLYWYRQALGQGPEFLTYFNYEAQQDKSGLPNDRFSAERPEGSISTLTIQRTEQRDSAMYRCASSTSRLGGEKLFFGSGTQLSVL.

The rearrangement uses TRBV27 and TRBJ2-5, with 14 bases that match TRBD2. Germline assignment: CDR1 MNHEY and CDR2 SMNVEV (reference sequence). The CDR3 is 17 amino acids. Trimming took 3 bases from V and 5 from J; bases not matched to a gene: 8. CDR3 sequence: CASSFLTSGGAGETQYF. For the CDR3, the DNA is TGTGCCAGCAGTTTCCTGACTAGCGGGGGGGCAGGGGAGACCCAGTACTTC.

The chain couples TRBV15 to TRBJ2-7; TRBD1 matches 7 bases. Germline V gene data show CDR1 as LNHNV and CDR2 as YYDKDF (reference sequence). The CDR3 consists of 14 residues. The J segment lost 2 bases and the V segment lost 8 bases, leaving 9 bases of the junction unmatched. The CDR3 loop is CATGQAVEAYEQYF. The CDR3 bases are TGTGCCACCGGACAGGCAGTCGAAGCCTACGAGCAGTACTTC.

The chain has TRBV7-3 and TRBJ2-2, with a possible D match to TRBD1 (6 bases). There are 12 residues in the CDR3. Germline V lookup: CDR1 SGHTA, CDR2 FQGTGA. V was clipped by 3 bases and J by 8 bases, with 7 bases between them. CDR3 residues: CASSFGTGELFF. The CDR3 region has the DNA TGTGCCAGCAGCTTCGGGACAGGGGAGCTGTTTTTT.

This chain uses TRBV6-5 with TRBJ2-7; D not certain. This CDR3 contains 13 residues. CDR1 is MNHEY, CDR2 SVGAGI, per germline. The V gene lost 2 bases and the J gene lost 3 bases, with 8 bases spanning the gap. The CDR3 DNA follows: TGTGCCAGCAGTTACCCGGGTAACTACGAGCAGTACTTC. Translation: CASSYPGNYEQYF.